This T cell receptor beta chain was retrieved from a study of CD8 T cells in ankylosing spondylitis. Study observations and caveats: The clones that were linked to disease were reported to be significantly enriched in matched synovial fluid samples from ankylosing spondylitis patients.

The germline CDR1 and CDR2 sequences are SGDLS and YYNGEE. The CDR3 spans 15 residues. V trimming: 2 bases; J trimming: 5 bases; junction bases outside the gene matches: 6. Ten or more counts support this clonotype. Its antigen is not known. TCRdb independently ran MiXCR on the 5' RACE reads; one entry per CDR3 protein. The sample includes tens of thousands of distinct CDR3 sequences, around 2.8% seen only once; the top ten take 4.6%. The clonotype was recovered from a male donor with ankylosing spondylitis or in good health (not recorded which). Sequences were obtained from blood, either unsorted or a sorted T cell fraction (not recorded which). The V and J genes are TRBV9 and TRBJ2-5; 10 bases align to TRBD1. CDR3 region: CASSVGTGVMETQYF. Written as DNA, the CDR3 is TGTGCCAGCAGCGTCGGGACAGGGGTAATGGAGACCCAGTACTTC.